This T cell receptor (beta chain) came from a study of identical twins. Study conclusions and caveats: It was out-of-frame TCR alpha sharing in monozygotic twins that models underestimated.

The CDR3 extends over 15 amino acids. V trimming: 5 bases; J trimming: 8 bases; junction bases outside the gene matches: 9. CDR1 and CDR2 from the germline V gene are SEHNR and FQNEAQ (reference sequence). Each CDR3 protein is one row after TCRdb ran MiXCR on the 5' RACE reads. The table shows approximately 500,000 distinct CDR3 sequences, with 20% to 30% occurring only once. This clonotype was recorded at least ten times. Its target is not known. Healthy Caucasians provided all donations. The data were also submitted as part of a second study, on T cells expressing NK-cell markers. That work contributes: Serological testing identified seven of the eight sequenced donors as HCMV-seropositive and one as seronegative. One observes that, in a handful of donors, these clonotypes were also the leading ones within the CD3+CD56-NKG2C+ fraction.

The chain combines TRBV7-9 with TRBJ2-1; 10 positions agree with TRBD1. The sample was CD4+ T cells sorted from blood. This TCR was sampled from a woman aged 18-29 years in good health. CDR3 region: CASSLTGGIGDEQFF. In nucleotides, the CDR3 is TGTGCCAGCAGCCTGACAGGGGGCATCGGGGATGAGCAGTTCTTC.